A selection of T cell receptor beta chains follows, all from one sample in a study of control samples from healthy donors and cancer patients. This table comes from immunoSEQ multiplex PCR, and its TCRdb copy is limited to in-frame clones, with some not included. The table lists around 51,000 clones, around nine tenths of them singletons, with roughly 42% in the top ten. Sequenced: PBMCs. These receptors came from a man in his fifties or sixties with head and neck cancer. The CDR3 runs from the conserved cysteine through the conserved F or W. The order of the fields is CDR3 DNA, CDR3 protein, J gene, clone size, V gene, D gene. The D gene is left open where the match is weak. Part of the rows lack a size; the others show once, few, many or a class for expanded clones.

CDR3 DNA: TGCGCCAGCAGCGTTATAGCGGGGGTTCTCCACAATGAGCAGTTCTTC; CDR3 protein: CASSVIAGVLHNEQFF; J gene: TRBJ2-1; clone size: .; V gene: TRBV5-1; D gene: TRBD2
CDR3 DNA: TGCGCCAGCAGCCAAGGTCCCGGTATCATCAGGGGATTAACCGGGGAGCTGTTTTTT; CDR3 protein: CASSQGPGIIRGLTGELFF; J gene: TRBJ2-2; clone size: .; V gene: TRBV4-1; D gene: .
CDR3 DNA: TGTGCCAGCAGTTTACCCGGGACTAGCGGGAAAAATGAGCAGTTCTTC; CDR3 protein: CASSLPGTSGKNEQFF; J gene: TRBJ2-1; clone size: .; V gene: TRBV27; D gene: TRBD2
CDR3 DNA: TGTGCCAGTTTTACAGGGGGCAATTATAATTCACCCCTCCACTTT; CDR3 protein: CASFTGGNYNSPLHF; J gene: TRBJ1-6; clone size: .; V gene: TRBV28; D gene: TRBD1
CDR3 DNA: TGTGCCAGCAGTGAAGCGCCTTCGAACACCGGGGAGCTGTTTTTT; CDR3 protein: CASSEAPSNTGELFF; J gene: TRBJ2-2; clone size: .; V gene: TRBV2; D gene: .
CDR3 DNA: TGCGCCAGCCGCCGTCCTAGCGCCATAAGCACAGATACGCAGTATTTT; CDR3 protein: CASRRPSAISTDTQYF; J gene: TRBJ2-3; clone size: .; V gene: TRBV5-1; D gene: .
CDR3 DNA: TGTGCCAGCAGCTTATTACAGGGCGGCACAGATACGCAGTATTTT; CDR3 protein: CASSLLQGGTDTQYF; J gene: TRBJ2-3; clone size: .; V gene: TRBV11-2; D gene: .
CDR3 DNA: TGCGCCAGCAGCCAAGAAGACAGGGCTACTACTGAAGCTTTCTTT; CDR3 protein: CASSQEDRATTEAFF; J gene: TRBJ1-1; clone size: .; V gene: TRBV4-1; D gene: TRBD1
CDR3 DNA: TGTGCCAGCAGCGCAAGCGGGACAGGTATCGCTGAAGCTTTCTTT; CDR3 protein: CASSASGTGIAEAFF; J gene: TRBJ1-1; clone size: .; V gene: TRBV9; D gene: TRBD1
CDR3 DNA: TGTGCCAGCAGCCAAGAGAAGGCACTAGTGGGCTCCTACAATGAGCAGTTCTTC; CDR3 protein: CASSQEKALVGSYNEQFF; J gene: TRBJ2-1; clone size: .; V gene: TRBV4-2; D gene: .
CDR3 DNA: TGTGCCAGCAGTGGAGGACAGGGGCAAAGAAATGAGCAGTTCTTC; CDR3 protein: CASSGGQGQRNEQFF; J gene: TRBJ2-1; clone size: .; V gene: TRBV2; D gene: TRBD1
CDR3 DNA: TGCGTCAGCGGCGTACAGGACCGGAGAGATACGCAGTATTTT; CDR3 protein: CVSGVQDRRDTQYF; J gene: TRBJ2-3; clone size: .; V gene: TRBV5-1; D gene: .
CDR3 DNA: TGTGCCAGCAGTGACAGGGCAAATAGCAATCAGCCCCAGCATTTT; CDR3 protein: CASSDRANSNQPQHF; J gene: TRBJ1-5; clone size: .; V gene: TRBV28; D gene: TRBD1
CDR3 DNA: TGCGCCAGCAGCCAACTTGACCTCGGACTAGCGGGAGCTAATGAGCAGTTCTTC; CDR3 protein: CASSQLDLGLAGANEQFF; J gene: TRBJ2-1; clone size: .; V gene: TRBV4-1; D gene: TRBD2
CDR3 DNA: TGTGCCAGCAGCGCGGGACGGCAAGTCAAGTACAATCAGCCCCAGCATTTT; CDR3 protein: CASSAGRQVKYNQPQHF; J gene: TRBJ1-5; clone size: .; V gene: TRBV11-3; D gene: .
CDR3 DNA: TGCGCCAGCAGGGCCGACAGGTACCAAGAGACCCAGTACTTC; CDR3 protein: CASRADRYQETQYF; J gene: TRBJ2-5; clone size: .; V gene: TRBV10-2; D gene: .
CDR3 DNA: TGTGCCAGTAGTATAGCGGGACAGCCCGTCTCTGGAAACACCATATATTTT; CDR3 protein: CASSIAGQPVSGNTIYF; J gene: TRBJ1-3; clone size: once; V gene: TRBV19; D gene: TRBD1
CDR3 DNA: TGTGCCATCAGTGAGGACAGGGTACCCTACGAGCAGTACTTC; CDR3 protein: CAISEDRVPYEQYF; J gene: TRBJ2-7; clone size: .; V gene: TRBV10-3; D gene: TRBD1
CDR3 DNA: TGTGCCAGCAGCTTAGAAGGCAGATCCTATGGCTACACCTTC; CDR3 protein: CASSLEGRSYGYTF; J gene: TRBJ1-2; clone size: .; V gene: TRBV7-2; D gene: .
CDR3 DNA: TGTGCCAGCAGCTTTCGAGGGGTACTTCGCGATGAGCAGTTCTTC; CDR3 protein: CASSFRGVLRDEQFF; J gene: TRBJ2-1; clone size: .; V gene: TRBV5-6; D gene: .
CDR3 DNA: TGTGCCAGCAACCCAAAGGGTAGGGGGCACAATGAGCAGTTCTTC; CDR3 protein: CASNPKGRGHNEQFF; J gene: TRBJ2-1; clone size: .; V gene: TRBV28; D gene: TRBD1
CDR3 DNA: TGTGCCAGCAGTCACAATCAGCCCCAGCATTTT; CDR3 protein: CASSHNQPQHF; J gene: TRBJ1-5; clone size: .; V gene: TRBV28; D gene: .